Only a few counts were recorded for the clone carrying this TCR beta chain. This specimen belongs to a study of CD8+ T cells in alopecia areata. Germline V gene lookup returns CDR1 SGHNT and CDR2 YYREEE (reference sequence). V lost 2 bases and J lost 7, with 16 bases in between. This CDR3 has 14 residues. After isolation, RNA underwent reverse transcription to generate cDNA as the sequencing template. Using immunoSEQ multiplex PCR, the repertoire was profiled, and TCRdb retains in-frame clones only, with some absent. The sample carries hundreds of thousands of clones, about 53% recorded once. The chain joins TRBV5-4 to TRBJ2-7, with D perhaps TRBD2 (5 bases). Sample: CD4+ T cells sorted from blood, taken at week 0. The clonotype was recovered from a human donor with alopecia areata. CDR3 DNA sequence: TGTGCCAGCAGCTTCCCTGACCGGGGTCGGGAGCAGTACTTC. This codes for CASSFPDRGREQYF. Based on the CDR3 plus reference TRBV5-4 and TRBJ2-7, the full variable domain is ETGVTQSPTHLIKTRGQQVTLRCSSQSGHNTVSWYQQALGQGPQFIFQYYREEENGRGNFPPRFSGLQFPNYSSELNVNALELDDSALYLCASSFPDRGREQYFGPGTRLTVT.